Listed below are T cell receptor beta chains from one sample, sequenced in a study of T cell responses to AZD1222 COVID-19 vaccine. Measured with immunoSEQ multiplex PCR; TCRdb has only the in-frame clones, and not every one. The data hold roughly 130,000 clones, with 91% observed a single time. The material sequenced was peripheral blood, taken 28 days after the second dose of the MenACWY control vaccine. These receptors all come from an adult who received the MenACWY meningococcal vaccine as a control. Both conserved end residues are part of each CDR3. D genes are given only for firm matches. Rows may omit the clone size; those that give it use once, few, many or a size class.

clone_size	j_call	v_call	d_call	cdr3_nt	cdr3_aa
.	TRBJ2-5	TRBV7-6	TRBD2	TGTGCCAGCAGCTTAAGTTATGGAACGGGAGGCCTCCAAGAGACCCAGTACTTC	CASSLSYGTGGLQETQYF
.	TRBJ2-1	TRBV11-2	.	TGTGCCAGCAGCTTAGATATTAGTCTGTTCCACAATGAGCAGTTCTTC	CASSLDISLFHNEQFF
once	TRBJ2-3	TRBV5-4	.	TGTGCCAGCTGGGTTGCGGGCACAGATACGCAGTATTTT	CASWVAGTDTQYF
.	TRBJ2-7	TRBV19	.	TGTGCCAGTAGCAGAACCGGGACTTCCCTCTACGAGCAGTACTTC	CASSRTGTSLYEQYF
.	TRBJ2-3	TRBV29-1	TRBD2	TGCAGCGTTGGGGTAGCGGGGGGGACGCAGTATTTT	CSVGVAGGTQYF
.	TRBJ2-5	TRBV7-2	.	TGTGCCAGCAGCCCAAAGAAGCCGGGACGAGATTGGGAGACCCAGTACTTC	CASSPKKPGRDWETQYF
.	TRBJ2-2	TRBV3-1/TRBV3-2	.	TGTGCCAGCAGCCACCAGGTAAGGCAAAGCGGGGAGCTGTTTTTT	CASSHQVRQSGELFF
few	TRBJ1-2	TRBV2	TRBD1	TGTGCCAGCAGTGATTTGGACAGGGGTCGGGGCTACACCTTC	CASSDLDRGRGYTF
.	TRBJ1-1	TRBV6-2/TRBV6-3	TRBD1	TGTGCCAGCAGTTCCCGCCGGGACAGGGGGAACACTGAAGCTTTCTTT	CASSSRRDRGNTEAFF
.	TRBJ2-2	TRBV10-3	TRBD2	TGTGCCATCAGTCTAGCGGGGGGGAACACCGGGGAGCTGTTTTTT	CAISLAGGNTGELFF
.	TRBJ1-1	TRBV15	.	TGTGCCACCAGCAGTAAGGAGAACACTGAAGCTTTCTTT	CATSSKENTEAFF
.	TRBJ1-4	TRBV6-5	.	TGTGCCAGCGGGGAAAGGACAGTGAATGAAAAACTGTTTTTT	CASGERTVNEKLFF
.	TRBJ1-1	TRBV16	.	TGTGCCAGCAGCCCCGGTAAACGATACACTGAAGCTTTCTTT	CASSPGKRYTEAFF
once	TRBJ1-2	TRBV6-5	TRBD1	TGTGCCAGCATTCTGGACAGGGGGCATGGTGGCTACACCTTC	CASILDRGHGGYTF
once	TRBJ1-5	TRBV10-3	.	TGTGCCATCAGTGCCACCAGCGGGCAGCCCCAGCATTTT	CAISATSGQPQHF
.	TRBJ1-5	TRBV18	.	TGTGCCAGCTCACCCGAGGGCTTTAGCAATCAGCCCCAGCATTTT	CASSPEGFSNQPQHF
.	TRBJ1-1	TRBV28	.	TGTGCCAGCTGCGGGGGACGGGGGACTGAAGCTTTCTTT	CASCGGRGTEAFF
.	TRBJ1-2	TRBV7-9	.	TGTGCCAGCAGCTCCTCAGCCAGAGCATATGGCTACACCTTC	CASSSSARAYGYTF
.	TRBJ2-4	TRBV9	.	TGTGCCAGCAGCACCGACTTGAGGGGAAGGGAAAACATTCAGTACTTC	CASSTDLRGRENIQYF
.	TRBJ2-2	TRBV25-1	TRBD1	TGTGCCAGCAGTGAATACCTACTGGGACAGGGGGACACCGGGGAGCTGTTTTTT	CASSEYLLGQGDTGELFF
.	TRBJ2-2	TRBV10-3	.	TGTGCCATCAGTGACCCACGTTCGAACACCGGGGAGCTGTTTTTT	CAISDPRSNTGELFF
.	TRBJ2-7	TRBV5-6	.	TGTGCCAGCAGCCCGATTCCGACAGCTCAGCACGAGCAGTACTTC	CASSPIPTAQHEQYF